This T cell receptor beta chain was documented in a study of blood T cell repertoires in COVID-19. Study at large: PBMCs, B-cell-depleted T cells, or T cells were the source of the cDNA or gDNA that made up the material.

V was trimmed by 0 bases and J by 6 bases, leaving 8 bases between them. CDR3 size: 13 residues. Germline CDR1 is SGHRS and CDR2 is YFSETQ. In the authors' workflow: The assay estimated nucleated cells by amplifying reference gene primers. The method was immunoSEQ multiplex PCR; TCRdb's version includes in-frame clones alone and lacks a portion of them. Clone size and the V and J calls come from that table; the DNA yielded D and trimming. The sample holds 200,000 to 250,000 clones, 84% seen once. The chain links TRBV5-1 to TRBJ2-3; possible D gene TRBD1, 5 bases. The sample was peripheral blood. This TCR was sampled from a woman aged 50 to 65 with active or convalescent COVID-19. CDR3 in amino acids: CASSLAQVDTQYF. In nucleotides, the CDR3 is TGCGCCAGCAGCTTGGCACAGGTGGATACGCAGTATTTT.